The 7 T cell receptor beta chains listed next were all sequenced from one sample in a study of blood T cells in healthy people across ages. A J-beta primer mix and a sample-barcoded 5' primer were used in a second PCR of roughly 6 to 12 cycles. One entry per CDR3 protein results from TCRdb running MiXCR on the 5' RACE reads. The sample lists approximately 1.5 million distinct CDR3 sequences; about 35% were seen once. The specimen sequenced was blood. The receptor set was obtained from a woman in her twenties or thirties in good health.

A few counts support this clonotype. The rearrangement links TRBV4-1 to TRBJ2-7; D perhaps matches TRBD1 (6 bases). The CDR3 covers 16 residues. V was trimmed by 2 bases and J by 0 bases, leaving 14 bases between them. Looked up from germline, CDR1 is MGHRA and CDR2 is YSYEKL. CDR3 amino acids: CASSQQGGSSSYEQYF. CDR3 DNA sequence: TGCGCCAGCAGCCAACAAGGGGGATCCAGCTCCTACGAGCAGTACTTC.

This clonotype was recorded a few times. The V call is TRBV29-1, the J call TRBJ2-3, with 8 bases matching TRBD2. CDR3 length: 14 amino acids. CDR1 is SQVTM, CDR2 ANQGSEA, per germline. With 6 bases clipped from V and 1 base from J, the junction kept 6 bases outside the gene matches. The CDR3 sequence is CSVEGREGTDTQYF. CDR3 coding DNA: TGCAGCGTCGAGGGGCGGGAGGGCACAGATACGCAGTATTTT.

This chain links TRBV5-1 with TRBJ1-3; no clear D. This CDR3 region has 14 residues. V lost 7 bases, J lost 4 bases, and 15 bases lay in between. Germline-derived CDR1 and CDR2 are SGHRS and YFSETQ. The CDR3 DNA follows: TGCGCCAGCCGGCGAGGAAACGACGGAAACACCATATATTTT. As protein: CASRRGNDGNTIYF.

The V call is TRBV6-1, the J call TRBJ2-7; 8 nucleotides agree with TRBD2. The CDR3 spans 15 residues. CDR1 and CDR2 from the germline V gene are MNHNS and SASEGT. Losses at the gene ends were 5 bases for V and 0 bases for J; bases not matched to a gene: 6. This chain's CDR3 is CASSIAGTSSYEQYF. CDR3 in DNA: TGTGCCAGCAGTATAGCGGGGACAAGCTCCTACGAGCAGTACTTC.

This rearrangement joins TRBV18 to TRBJ1-2; perhaps TRBD1 as D (5 bases). Germline V gives CDR1 KGHSH, CDR2 LQKENI. The CDR3 consists of 15 residues. V was trimmed by 2 bases and J by 4 bases, leaving 14 bases between them. The CDR3 DNA sequence: TGTGCCAGCTCACCAGATAGTCTGGGACGCTATGGCTACACCTTC. Amino acids: CASSPDSLGRYGYTF.

As to this clonotype: At one end, the junction sequence differs from germline, possibly due to a read error. V and J are TRBV27 and TRBJ2-3; TRBD2 might be the D (6 bases). The germline gives CDR1 MNHEY, CDR2 SMNVEV (reference sequence). The CDR3 length is 17 residues. CDR3 nucleotides: TGTGCCAGCAGCATTATCGGTCTAGCGCACTACACAGGTACGCAGTATTTT. This encodes CASSIIGLAHYTGTQYF.

The gene calls are TRBV15 and TRBJ2-3; D not certain. V lost 8 bases and J 3 bases, leaving 9 bases between the germline ends. CDR3 size: 12 residues. CDR1 is LNHNV and CDR2 is YYDKDF in the germline V gene (reference sequence). The CDR3 spells CATGTRTDTQYF. As DNA, the CDR3 is TGTGCCACCGGCACCCGGACAGATACGCAGTATTTT.